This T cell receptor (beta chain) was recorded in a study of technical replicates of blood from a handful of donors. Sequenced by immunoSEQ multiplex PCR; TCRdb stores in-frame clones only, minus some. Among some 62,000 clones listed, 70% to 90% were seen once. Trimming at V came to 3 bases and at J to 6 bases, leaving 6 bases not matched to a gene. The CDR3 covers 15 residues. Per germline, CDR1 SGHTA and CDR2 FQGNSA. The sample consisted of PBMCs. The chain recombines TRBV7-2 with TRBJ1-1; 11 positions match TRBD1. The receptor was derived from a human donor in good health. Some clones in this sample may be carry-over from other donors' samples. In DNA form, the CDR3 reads TGTGCCAGCAGCTTTGGACAGGGGGCCGTGTCTGAAGCTTTCTTT. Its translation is CASSFGQGAVSEAFF.